This T cell receptor (beta chain) was sequenced in a study of response to subunit inactivated influenza vaccine. Broader study findings: A suggestion made by the authors is that each seasonal influenza vaccination recruits few new T cells.

Note on this clonotype: What it binds is not known.

TCRdb independently ran MiXCR on the RT-PCR reads; one entry per CDR3 protein. Of about 520,000 distinct CDR3 sequences listed, 25% were seen once; the top ten hold approximately 1.9%. CDR1 and CDR2 from the germline V gene are WSHSY and SAAADI. The CDR3 runs 15 residues. V lost 4 bases and J 1 base, leaving 12 bases between the germline ends. The origin of this receptor is a man in his forties or fifties who received an inactivated influenza vaccine. V is TRBV10-2 and J is TRBJ2-3, with D possibly being TRBD2 (6 bases). The sample consisted of CD4+ T cells sorted from PBMCs, taken 4 to 6 days after vaccination. DNA of the CDR3: TGCGCCAGCAGTGTTCGCGGGGCCCGCACAGATACGCAGTATTTT. This encodes CASSVRGARTDTQYF.